The T cell receptor beta chain under discussion was sequenced for a study of glioma-infiltrating T cells after dendritic cell vaccination. Between the trimmed V and J ends, which lost 6 bases and 3 bases, there was a span of 20 bases. The CDR3 is made up of 16 amino acids. Germline CDR1 SGHAT, CDR2 FQNNGV. Amplification used 60 V beta primers and 13 J beta primers. Sequencing used immunoSEQ multiplex PCR; TCRdb keeps in-frame clones, though not all of them. The sample shows about 30,000 clones, over 90% of them seen only once. The input for sequencing was blood, taken before dendritic cell vaccination. V is TRBV11-2 and J is TRBJ2-5; maybe TRBD1 (6 bases). The TCR comes from a human donor with glioblastoma. CDR3 bases: TGTGCCAGCAGTTTCACAACAGGGACCCGGGAAGAGACCCAGTACTTC. This encodes CASSFTTGTREETQYF.